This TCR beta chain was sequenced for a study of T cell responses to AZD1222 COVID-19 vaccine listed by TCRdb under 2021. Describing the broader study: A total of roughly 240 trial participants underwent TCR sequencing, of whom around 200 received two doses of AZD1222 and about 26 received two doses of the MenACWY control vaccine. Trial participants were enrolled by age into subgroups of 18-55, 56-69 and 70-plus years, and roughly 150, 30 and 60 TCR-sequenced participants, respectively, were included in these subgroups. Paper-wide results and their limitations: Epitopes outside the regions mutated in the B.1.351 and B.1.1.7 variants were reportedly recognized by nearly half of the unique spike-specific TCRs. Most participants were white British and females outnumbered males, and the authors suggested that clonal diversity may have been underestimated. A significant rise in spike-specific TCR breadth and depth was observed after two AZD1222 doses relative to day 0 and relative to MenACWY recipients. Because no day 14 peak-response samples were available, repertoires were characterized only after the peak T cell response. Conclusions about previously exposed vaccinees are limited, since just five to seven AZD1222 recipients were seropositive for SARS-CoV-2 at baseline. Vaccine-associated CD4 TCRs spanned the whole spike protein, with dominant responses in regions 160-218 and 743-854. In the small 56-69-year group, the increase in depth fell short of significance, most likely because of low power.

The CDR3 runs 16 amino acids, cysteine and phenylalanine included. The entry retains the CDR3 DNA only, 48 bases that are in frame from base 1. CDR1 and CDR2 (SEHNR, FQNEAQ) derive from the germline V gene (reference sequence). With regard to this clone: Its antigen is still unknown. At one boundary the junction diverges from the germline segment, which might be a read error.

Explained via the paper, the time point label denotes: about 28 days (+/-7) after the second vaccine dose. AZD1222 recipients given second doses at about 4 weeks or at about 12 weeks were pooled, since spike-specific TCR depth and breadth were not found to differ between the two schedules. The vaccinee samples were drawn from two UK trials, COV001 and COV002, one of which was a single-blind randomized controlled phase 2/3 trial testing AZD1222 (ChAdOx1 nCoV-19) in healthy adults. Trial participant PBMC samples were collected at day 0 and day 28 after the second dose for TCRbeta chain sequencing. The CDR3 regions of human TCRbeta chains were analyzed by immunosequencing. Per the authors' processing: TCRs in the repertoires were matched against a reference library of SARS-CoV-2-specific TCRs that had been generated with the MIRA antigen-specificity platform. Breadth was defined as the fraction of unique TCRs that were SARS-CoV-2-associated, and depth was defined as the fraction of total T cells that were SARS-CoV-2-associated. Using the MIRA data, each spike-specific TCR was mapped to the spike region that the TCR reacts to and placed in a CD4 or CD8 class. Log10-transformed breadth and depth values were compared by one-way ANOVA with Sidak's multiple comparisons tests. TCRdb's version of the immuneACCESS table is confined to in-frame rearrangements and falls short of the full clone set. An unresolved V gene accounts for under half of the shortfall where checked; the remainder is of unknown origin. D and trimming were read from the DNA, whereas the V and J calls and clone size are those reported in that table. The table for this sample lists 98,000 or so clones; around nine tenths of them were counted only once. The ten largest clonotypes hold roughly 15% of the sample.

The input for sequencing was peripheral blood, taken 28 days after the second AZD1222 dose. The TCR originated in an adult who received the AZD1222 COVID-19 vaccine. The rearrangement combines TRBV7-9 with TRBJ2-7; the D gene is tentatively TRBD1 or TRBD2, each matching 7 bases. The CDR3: CASSLEGGGVGSPGHF. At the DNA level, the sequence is TGTGCCAGCAGCTTAGAGGGAGGGGGCGTGGGCTCCCCTGGGCACTTC.